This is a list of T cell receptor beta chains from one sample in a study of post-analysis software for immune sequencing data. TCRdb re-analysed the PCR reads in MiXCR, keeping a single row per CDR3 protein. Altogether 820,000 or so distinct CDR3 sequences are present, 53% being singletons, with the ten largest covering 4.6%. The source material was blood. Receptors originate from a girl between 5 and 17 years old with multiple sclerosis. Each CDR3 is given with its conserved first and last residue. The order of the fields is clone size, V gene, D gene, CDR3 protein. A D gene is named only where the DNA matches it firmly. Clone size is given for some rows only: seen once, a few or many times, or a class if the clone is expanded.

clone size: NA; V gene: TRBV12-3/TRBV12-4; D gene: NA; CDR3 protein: CASTDSVRGIQYF
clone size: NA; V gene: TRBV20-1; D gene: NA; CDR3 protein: CSAREGGRSCEQYF
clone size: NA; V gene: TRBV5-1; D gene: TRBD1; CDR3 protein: CASSSGQGGAEQYF
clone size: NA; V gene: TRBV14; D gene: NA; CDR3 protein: CASSQATGQETQYF
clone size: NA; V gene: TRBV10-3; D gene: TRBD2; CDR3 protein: CAASGGAQGNEQFF
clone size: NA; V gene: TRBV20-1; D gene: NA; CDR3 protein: CSASTDPRGGYGYTF
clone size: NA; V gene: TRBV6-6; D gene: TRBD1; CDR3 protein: CANSYLTGGEQYF
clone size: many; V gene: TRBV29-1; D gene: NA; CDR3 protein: CSVGRETQYF
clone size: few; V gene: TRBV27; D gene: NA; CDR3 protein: CASSFITEAKNIQYF
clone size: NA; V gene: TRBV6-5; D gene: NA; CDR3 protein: CASRSGSLGVQPQHF
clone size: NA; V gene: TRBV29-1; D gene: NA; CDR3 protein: CSVEGGGGANVLTF
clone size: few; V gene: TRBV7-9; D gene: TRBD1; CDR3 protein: CASSLLSRGQETQYF
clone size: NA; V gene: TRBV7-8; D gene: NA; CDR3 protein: CASSRRGGETQYF
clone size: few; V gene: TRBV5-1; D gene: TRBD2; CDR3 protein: CASSLAIREARETQYF
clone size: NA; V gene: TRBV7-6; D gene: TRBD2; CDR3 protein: CASSFIAGGGADTQYF
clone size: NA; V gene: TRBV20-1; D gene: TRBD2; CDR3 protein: CSAISGGLAEFSSYNEQFF
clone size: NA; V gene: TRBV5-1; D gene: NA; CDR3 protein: CASSQSQGIQPQHF
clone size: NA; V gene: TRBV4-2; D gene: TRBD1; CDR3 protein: CASSHSGGWTGYTF
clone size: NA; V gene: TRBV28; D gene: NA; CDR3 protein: CASSSERGTEFSYEQYF
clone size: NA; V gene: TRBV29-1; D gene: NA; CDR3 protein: CSDQGPEAFF
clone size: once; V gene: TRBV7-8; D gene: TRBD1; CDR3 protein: CASSLGTFRQGRGYGYTF
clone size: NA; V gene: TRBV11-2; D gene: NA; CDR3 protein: CASSPVGGLAEKLFF
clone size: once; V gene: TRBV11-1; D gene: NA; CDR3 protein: CASSRDKYTEAFF
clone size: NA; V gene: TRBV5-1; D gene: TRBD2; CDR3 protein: CASSPEGSGRGKTQYF
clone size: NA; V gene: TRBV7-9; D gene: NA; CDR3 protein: CASSPIRANEQFF
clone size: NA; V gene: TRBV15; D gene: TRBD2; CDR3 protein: CATSRDGGGRLNEQFF
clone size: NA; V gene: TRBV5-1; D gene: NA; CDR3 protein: CASSLADGRGTQYF
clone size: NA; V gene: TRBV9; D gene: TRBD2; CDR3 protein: CASNLAGAPRETQYF
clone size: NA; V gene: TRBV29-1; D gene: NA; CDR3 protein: CSVAAQEDYGYTF
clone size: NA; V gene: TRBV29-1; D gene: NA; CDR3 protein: CSVEDPWTDQGDDEQFF
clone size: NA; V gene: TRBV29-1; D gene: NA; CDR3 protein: CSAGTANTGELFF
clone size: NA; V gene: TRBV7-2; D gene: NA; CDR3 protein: CASSIPWGRVYEQYF
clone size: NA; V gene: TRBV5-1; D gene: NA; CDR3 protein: CASSPSGEWDQPQHF
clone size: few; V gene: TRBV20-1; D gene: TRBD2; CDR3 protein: CSARSFAGLAGARGYNEQFF
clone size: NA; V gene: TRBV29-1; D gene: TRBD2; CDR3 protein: CSVGETSGSNQETQYF
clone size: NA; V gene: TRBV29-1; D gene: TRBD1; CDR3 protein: CSVLQGAYGYTF
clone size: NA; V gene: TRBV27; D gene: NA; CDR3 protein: CASSLGRQWLNTEAFF
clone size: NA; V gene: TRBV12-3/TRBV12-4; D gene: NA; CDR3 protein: CASRLTGTVGNEQFF
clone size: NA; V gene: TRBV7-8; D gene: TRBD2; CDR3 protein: CASSLREGPQETQYF
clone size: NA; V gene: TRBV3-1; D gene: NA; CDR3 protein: CASSQGGTTNEKLFF
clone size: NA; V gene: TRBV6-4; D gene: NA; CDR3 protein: CASRRRASYEQYF